This record concerns one T cell receptor (beta chain) sequence. Clinical history as reported by participants underpinned cohort assignment. As handled by the study authors: Estimates of nucleated cell counts were drawn from the amplification of reference gene primers. Repertoires were generated with immunoSEQ multiplex PCR, while TCRdb's copy carries only in-frame clones and drops some. V and J calls plus clone size are reproduced from that table; the DNA served to infer D and trimming. The sample has fewer than 500,000 clones, around 89% seen once. This sample was included in a study of blood T cell repertoires in COVID-19. Study in general: Sample material is recorded as cDNA or gDNA derived from T cells, B-cell-depleted T cells, or PBMCs.

Material: PBMCs or T cells enriched from blood (not recorded which). The TCR was taken from a woman aged 30 to 39 with acute COVID-19.

CDR3 sequence: CSVELPGQGIGEAFF. The CDR3, as DNA: TGCAGCGTTGAACTCCCGGGACAGGGGATTGGTGAAGCTTTCTTT. J is TRBJ1-1 and V is TRBV29-1; 10 bases fit TRBD1. The ends lost 2 bases at V and 7 bases at J; junction bases unmatched: 10. The CDR3 spans 15 residues. Germline CDR1 is SQVTM and CDR2 is ANQGSEA.